These 20 T cell receptor beta chains were all obtained from the same sample, sequenced in a study of cytomegalovirus exposure and HLA in healthy donors. The PCR employed 60 Vbeta primers together with 13 Jbeta primers. Produced via immunoSEQ multiplex PCR; TCRdb's table is partial and in-frame only. This sample has 150,000 to 200,000 clones, with more than 70% found just once. Material for sequencing was PBMCs. Receptors were obtained from a male donor in good health and CMV-seronegative.

This clone was counted a single time. V usage is TRBV30 and J usage is TRBJ2-1; 9 positions agree with TRBD1. CDR3 length: 13 residues. J was trimmed by 5 bases and V by 4 bases; bases with no gene match: 3. CDR1 is GTSNPN and CDR2 is SVGIG in the germline V gene (reference sequence). The chain's CDR3 is CAWTTGGNNEQFF. The CDR3 nucleotides are TGTGCCTGGACGACAGGGGGTAACAATGAGCAGTTCTTC.

This rearrangement joins TRBV7-8 to TRBJ1-1, with 8 bases that match TRBD1. The germline V gene encodes CDR1 SGHVS and CDR2 FQNEAQ. This CDR3 comprises 17 residues. Trimming at V came to 4 bases and at J to 3 bases, leaving 13 bases not matched to a gene. CDR3 in DNA: TGTGCCAGCAGCTCAGGCGGGCAGGGGGCGCTTTACACTGAAGCTTTCTTT. The encoded protein is CASSSGGQGALYTEAFF. The complete variable domain, with remaining parts taken from reference TRBV7-8 and TRBJ1-1, reads GAGVSQSPRYKVAKRGQDVALRCDPISGHVSLFWYQQALGQGPEFLTYFQNEAQLDKSGLPSDRFFAERPEGSVSTLKIQRTQQEDSAVYLCASSSGGQGALYTEAFFGQGTRLTVV.

This chain joins TRBV2 and TRBJ2-7, with 9 bases aligning to TRBD1. With V trimmed by 10 bases and J by 3 bases, 10 bases remained unmatched. The CDR3 is 14 residues long. Germline CDR1 SNHLY, CDR2 FYNNEI. In DNA, the CDR3 is TGTGCCACCAGGGGGGGACAGGGAGGCTACGAGCAGTACTTC. Amino acids: CATRGGQGGYEQYF.

The chain joins TRBV28 to TRBJ2-4; D is ambiguous. V lost 6 bases, J lost 0 bases, and 18 bases lay in between. The CDR3 length is 17 residues. Germline-derived CDR1 and CDR2 are MDHEN and SYDVKM. The CDR3 region is CASSPIFGNLAKNIQYF. DNA of the CDR3: TGTGCCAGCAGCCCAATTTTTGGCAATTTAGCCAAAAACATTCAGTACTTC.

The rearrangement links TRBV6-1 to TRBJ1-2; D might be TRBD1 (5 bases). The V and J ends lost 5 bases and 9 bases respectively, with 22 bases between them. The CDR3 extends over 15 amino acids. The germline V gene has CDR1 MNHNS and CDR2 SASEGT. Written as DNA, the CDR3 is TGTGCCAGCAGTCCCGGGACTTATTTCCGACCGCGCTACACCTTC. Its translation: CASSPGTYFRPRYTF.

This clone has a handful of counts. DNA of the CDR3: TGTGCCAGCTCACCACCGGTGAAGACATACGAGCAGTACTTC. Translating gives CASSPPVKTYEQYF. The chain has TRBV18 and TRBJ2-7; no clear D. Germline V lookup: CDR1 KGHSH, CDR2 LQKENI. The CDR3 runs to 14 residues. V lost 0 bases and J 4 bases, leaving 10 bases between the germline ends.

V usage is TRBV5-1 and J usage is TRBJ2-7, with 12 positions matching TRBD2. Germline CDR1 SGHRS, CDR2 YFSETQ. Trimming removed 0 bases from V and 0 bases from J; junction bases left unmatched: 1. The length of the CDR3 is 16 residues. CDR3 residues: CASSLVLAGGSYEQYF. In DNA form, the CDR3 reads TGCGCCAGCAGCTTGGTACTAGCGGGGGGCTCCTACGAGCAGTACTTC.

The rearrangement links TRBV9 to TRBJ2-1, with 8 positions matching TRBD1. The CDR3 loop spans 16 amino acids. Looked up from germline, CDR1 is SGDLS and CDR2 is YYNGEE. With V trimmed by 3 bases and J by 6 bases, 11 bases remained unmatched. This CDR3 is CASSAGLDRGLNEQFF. CDR3 bases: TGTGCCAGCAGCGCCGGATTAGACAGGGGACTCAATGAGCAGTTCTTC.

The V and J genes are TRBV5-1 and TRBJ2-7, with 7 nucleotides matching TRBD2. CDR1 SGHRS and CDR2 YFSETQ come from the germline V gene. The CDR3 is 15 amino acids. V gave up 1 base and J gave up 2 bases; unmatched junction bases: 6. The CDR3 DNA reads as TGCGCCAGCAGCTTGAGCGGGACCTCAACCTACGAGCAGTACTTC. It is translated as CASSLSGTSTYEQYF. The variable domain in full, completed from reference TRBV5-1 and TRBJ2-7, reads KAGVTQTPRYLIKTRGQQVTLSCSPISGHRSVSWYQQTPGQGLQFLFEYFSETQRNKGNFPGRFSGRQFSNSRSEMNVSTLELGDSALYLCASSLSGTSTYEQYFGPGTRLTVT.

The V gene is TRBV6-6, the J gene TRBJ2-3; maybe TRBD1 (6 bases). Trimming took off 2 bases at V and 0 bases at J, with 6 bases between the two ends. The CDR3 is 14 amino acids. Germline CDR1 reads MNHNY; CDR2 reads SVGAGI (reference sequence). The CDR3 nucleotides are TGTGCCAGCAGTTACACAGGGAGCACAGATACGCAGTATTTT. Its translation: CASSYTGSTDTQYF.

The chain recombines TRBV19 with TRBJ2-2; no reliable D call. The CDR3 sequence is 10 residues long. Trimming removed 6 bases at V and 7 bases at J, with 3 bases between. Per germline, CDR1 LNHDA and CDR2 SQIVND (reference sequence). The CDR3 DNA follows: TGTGCCAGTAGGAGCGGGGAGCTGTTTTTT. It is translated as CASRSGELFF.

The chain couples TRBV28 to TRBJ1-6; 10 nucleotides align to TRBD1. Germline values: CDR1 MDHEN, CDR2 SYDVKM. The CDR3 is made up of 16 amino acids. The junction had 9 bases not matched to a gene; V was cut back by 4 bases and J by 9 bases. The CDR3 bases are TGTGCCAGCAGTTCCTACCAGACAGGGGGCATTTCACCCCTCCACTTT. Protein: CASSSYQTGGISPLHF.

The chain couples TRBV28 to TRBJ2-7, with 10 bases aligning to TRBD2. Trimming cost V 5 bases and J 4 bases; bases outside gene matches: 8. CDR3 length: 15 amino acids. Looked up from germline, CDR1 is MDHEN and CDR2 is SYDVKM. This CDR3 reads CASSRTGTSVYEQYF. The CDR3 bases are TGTGCCAGCAGTCGTACCGGGACTAGCGTATACGAGCAGTACTTC.

The chain uses TRBV30 and TRBJ2-7; TRBD1 matches at 10 bases. The V gene end was trimmed by 7 bases and the J gene end by 5 bases; junction bases not matched to a gene: 5. CDR3 length equals 12 residues. The germline gives CDR1 GTSNPN, CDR2 SVGIG (reference sequence). CDR3 sequence (DNA): TGTGCCTCGGGACAGGGGTTCAACGAGCAGTACTTC. Amino acids: CASGQGFNEQYF.

CDR3 residues: CASSPRDRGAETQYF. The CDR3 DNA is TGTGCCAGCAGCCCGAGAGACAGGGGGGCCGAGACCCAGTACTTC. This chain uses TRBV7-9 with TRBJ2-5; 9 nucleotides match TRBD1. The CDR3 sequence is 15 residues long. Trimming at V came to 5 bases and at J to 5 bases, leaving 9 bases not matched to a gene. CDR1 SEHNR and CDR2 FQNEAQ come from the germline V gene (reference sequence).

This chain's CDR3 is CASSPGTSGSTPGELFF. The CDR3 region has the DNA TGTGCCAGCTCACCAGGGACTAGCGGGAGTACCCCCGGGGAGCTGTTTTTT. The V call is TRBV18, the J call TRBJ2-2, with 14 positions matching TRBD2. Trimming took 2 bases from V and 6 from J; bases not matched to a gene: 5. This CDR3 contains 17 residues. The germline gives CDR1 KGHSH, CDR2 LQKENI.

The V and J genes are TRBV9 and TRBJ2-5; 10 bases match TRBD1. Unmatched junction bases numbered 3, after V lost 0 bases and J lost 4 bases. CDR1 and CDR2 from the germline V gene are SGDLS and YYNGEE. The CDR3 is 15 amino acids. The CDR3 sequence is CASSVVGTGVETQYF. The CDR3 bases are TGTGCCAGCAGCGTAGTCGGGACAGGGGTAGAGACCCAGTACTTC.

Worth noting for this clone: One junction end disagrees with the germline gene, perhaps due to a read error. This chain uses TRBV6-5 with TRBJ2-1, with D unclear. Germline V gene data show CDR1 as MNHEY and CDR2 as SVGAGI. The CDR3 has 12 residues. The CDR3 DNA reads TGTGCCAGCAGTTACTCCAACAATGAGCAGTTCTTC. As protein: CASSYSNNEQFF.

The chain employs TRBV10-3 and TRBJ1-5, with D unresolved. V dropped 0 bases and J dropped 7 bases, with 10 bases sitting between them. Per the germline V gene, CDR1 is ENHRY and CDR2 is SYGVKD. This CDR3 has 14 amino acids. CDR3: CAISESNQWQPQHF. Here the CDR3 DNA reads TGTGCCATCAGTGAGTCGAATCAGTGGCAGCCCCAGCATTTT.

The V gene is TRBV7-9, the J gene TRBJ2-5; 11 nucleotides agree with TRBD1. The CDR3 has 15 amino acids. From germline, CDR1 is SEHNR and CDR2 FQNEAQ (reference sequence). V lost 5 bases to trimming and J lost 11 bases; unmatched junction nucleotides: 13. CDR3 DNA sequence: TGTGCCAGCAGCCCCCGGGACAGGGGGACCGGGGAGCAGTACTTC. Its protein product is CASSPRDRGTGEQYF.